The 30 T cell receptor beta chains below all came from one sample that was sequenced in a study of T cells in women clearing cervical HPV infection. The protocol was immunoSEQ multiplex PCR, while the TCRdb copy is restricted to in-frame clones and leaves out a portion. The sample has about 48,000 clones. The source material was blood buffy coat. These receptor sequences come from a woman between 18 and 70 years old with a cervical HPV16 infection that either progressed to CIN3+ or cleared (not recorded which).

As regards this clone: The read terminates 3 residues ahead of where the CDR3 ends, so the germline J gene completes it. This chain uses TRBV20-1 with TRBJ2-5; a weak D match, TRBD1 (6 bases). The CDR3 is 13 amino acids. Germline V gives CDR1 DFQATT, CDR2 SNEGSKA (reference sequence). Trimming took off 6 bases at V and 4 bases at J, with 15 bases between the two ends. CDR3 region: CSAFRGGRETQYF. CDR3 DNA, as far as it was read: TGCAGTGCCTTTCGAGGGGGAAGAGAGACC.

Remarks on this clone: The CDR3 extends 3 residues past the end of the read, so its final part is completed from the germline J gene. The chain recombines TRBV29-1 with TRBJ2-5; 10 bases agree with TRBD2. CDR1 and CDR2 (germline): SQVTM, ANQGSEA. The junction had 13 bases not matched to a gene; V was cut back by 4 bases and J by 2 bases. This CDR3 spans 17 amino acids. The CDR3 protein is CSVGSSGGARRQETQYF. The sequenced CDR3 bases are TGCAGCGTTGGTTCCAGCGGGGGGGCCCGGAGACAAGAGACC.

The CDR3 bases that were read are TGCGCCAGCAGCTTGGGGCCTAGCCTGGCAGATACG. Its translation is CASSLGPSLADT. The full CDR3 protein is CASSLGPSLADTQYF. The chain couples TRBV5-1 to TRBJ2-3; TRBD2 might be the D (5 bases). The DNA ends 3 residues before the CDR3 does, and the rest of the CDR3 is filled in from the germline J gene. The CDR3 length is 15 residues. Looked up from germline, CDR1 is SGHRS and CDR2 is YFSETQ. The V end was cut by 0 bases, the J end by 4 bases, with 12 bases between. Drawing the rest from reference TRBV5-1 and TRBJ2-3, the complete variable domain is KAGVTQTPRYLIKTRGQQVTLSCSPISGHRSVSWYQQTPGQGLQFLFEYFSETQRNKGNFPGRFSGRQFSNSRSEMNVSTLELGDSALYLCASSLGPSLADTQYFGPGTRLTVL.

About this clone: The read finishes 3 residues shy of the CDR3 end, and the germline J gene is used to complete it. The J gene is TRBJ2-7, the V gene TRBV15; 7 bases are shared with TRBD1. There are 16 residues in the CDR3. The germline V gene encodes CDR1 LNHNV and CDR2 YYDKDF (reference sequence). Trimming took 0 bases from V and 4 from J; bases not matched to a gene: 9. The DNA read from the CDR3 is TGTGCCACCAGCAGAGAAAGGACAGGAGCGGCTTACGAG. Protein product: CATSRERTGAAYE. The whole CDR3 is CATSRERTGAAYEQYF.

In the case of this clone: The CDR3 end is not reached by the read, which stops 3 residues before it; the germline J gene fills it in. The chain is built from TRBV11-2 and TRBJ1-3; no reliable D call. CDR3 length equals 13 residues. The V end lost 2 bases, the J end lost 6 bases, and 8 bases lay between the germline ends. Germline V gene sequence: CDR1 SGHAT, CDR2 FQNNGV. The CDR3 bases that were read are TGTGCCAGCAGCTTATCCTGGGCAAACACC. Amino acids: CASSLSWANT. The entire CDR3 protein is CASSLSWANTIYF.

Concerning this clone: The observed sequence ends 3 residues before the CDR3 terminus, with the missing tail filled in from the germline J gene. The V call is TRBV7-1, the J call TRBJ1-6; no reliable D call. TRBV7-1 is known as an ORF, though its function is uncertain. This CDR3 comprises 20 residues. Trimming removed 3 bases at V and 0 bases at J, with 21 bases between. CDR3 sequence reads: CASSSLDLSPRNSYNSPLHF. Partial CDR3 DNA: TGTGCCAGCAGCTCGTTAGATCTTTCCCCGCGAAACTCCTATAATTCACCC.

Concerning this clone: The read is 3 residues too short to cover the CDR3 end, so that end is filled in from the germline J gene. The chain has TRBV7-6 and TRBJ2-5; D gene ambiguous. Germline V lookup: CDR1 SGHVS, CDR2 FNYEAQ. Trimming left V 8 bases short and J 0 bases short, with 10 bases between. CDR3 length equals 13 residues. CDR3 DNA (partial): TGTGCCAGCGCGACTGCAAACCAAGAGACC. It translates to CASATANQET. The entire CDR3 sequence reads CASATANQETQYF.

Remarks on this clone: The CDR3 end falls 3 residues outside the read, so it is completed with the germline J gene. The rearrangement joins TRBV28 to TRBJ1-5; 7 nucleotides line up with TRBD1. From germline, CDR1 is MDHEN and CDR2 SYDVKM. Trimming took 2 bases from V and 0 from J; bases not matched to a gene: 7. This CDR3 is built from 17 residues. Partial CDR3 DNA: TGTGCCAGCAGTTTAAGGCAGGGGGTATATAGCAATCAGCCC. It is translated as CASSLRQGVYSNQP. The whole CDR3 is CASSLRQGVYSNQPQHF.

A word on this clone: From the germline J gene comes the end of the CDR3, since the read stops 3 residues before it. The chain couples TRBV5-1 to TRBJ2-7; weak D call: TRBD2 (5 bases). This CDR3 has 11 amino acids. Trimming took off 10 bases at V and 3 bases at J, with 11 bases between the two ends. The germline gives CDR1 SGHRS, CDR2 YFSETQ. CDR3 amino acids: CAEEGHYEQYF. CDR3 bases read: TGCGCCGAAGAGGGTCACTACGAG.

Concerning this clone: The read finishes 3 residues shy of the CDR3 end, and the germline J gene is used to complete it. The chain is built from TRBV29-1 and TRBJ2-5; possibly TRBD1 for D (5 bases). The V end was cut by 4 bases, the J end by 5 bases, with 17 bases between. The CDR3 length is 14 residues. In germline, CDR1 is SQVTM, CDR2 ANQGSEA. The sequenced part of the CDR3 DNA is TGCAGCGTTGTTGGCGTCCCAAAGGGGGAGACC. Translated: CSVVGVPKGET. The full CDR3 reads CSVVGVPKGETQYF. The complete variable domain, with remaining parts taken from reference TRBV29-1 and TRBJ2-5, reads SAVISQKPSRDICQRGTSLTIQCQVDSQVTMMFWYRQQPGQSLTLIATANQGSEATYESGFVIDKFPISRPNLTFSTLTVSNMSPEDSSIYLCSVVGVPKGETQYFGPGTRLLVL.

Comments on this clone: With the read ending 3 residues before the CDR3 end, the germline J gene is used to fill in that end. V usage is TRBV19 and J usage is TRBJ1-1, with D possibly matching TRBD1 (6 bases). The CDR3 covers 11 residues. The germline V gene has CDR1 LNHDA and CDR2 SQIVND (reference sequence). The CDR3 reads CASSIGTQAFF. The CDR3 DNA, read in part, is TGTGCCAGTAGTATTGGGACACAA.

Concerning this clone: The read terminates 3 residues ahead of where the CDR3 ends, so the germline J gene completes it. V usage is TRBV30 and J usage is TRBJ1-2; 9 positions match TRBD1. V shed 4 bases, J shed 4 bases, and the junction held 4 bases outside the gene matches. The CDR3 contains 13 residues. Germline V gene lookup returns CDR1 GTSNPN and CDR2 SVGIG (reference sequence). CDR3 amino acids: CAWIPGQGYGYTF. CDR3 DNA (partial): TGTGCCTGGATACCGGGACAGGGCTATGGC.

A remark on this clone: The read finishes 3 residues shy of the CDR3 end, and the germline J gene is used to complete it. The chain uses TRBV6-4 and TRBJ2-1, with 15 bases identical to TRBD2. There are 19 residues in the CDR3. V trimming: 0 bases; J trimming: 9 bases; junction bases outside the gene matches: 12. Germline V gene lookup returns CDR1 MRHNA and CDR2 SNTAGT. Partial CDR3 DNA: TGTGCCAGCAGTGACTCTGCTCTCCCGGGACTAGCGGGAGGTGTTGAG. Translated, it gives CASSDSALPGLAGGVE. The complete CDR3 protein is CASSDSALPGLAGGVEQFF.

Worth noting for this clone: The CDR3 end is not reached by the read, which stops 3 residues before it; the germline J gene fills it in. The V call is TRBV6-4, the J call TRBJ2-1; tentative D call: TRBD2 (6 bases). CDR3 length: 11 amino acids. Trimming pared 3 bases from V and 9 bases from J, leaving 6 bases between. Germline V lookup: CDR1 MRHNA, CDR2 SNTAGT. CDR3 amino acids: CASSEGGEQFF. The covered CDR3 bases are TGTGCCAGCAGTGAGGGGGGTGAG.

Regarding this clone: The read ends 3 residues shy of where the CDR3 ends; the end is completed using the germline J gene. The V and J genes are TRBV7-7 and TRBJ2-2; TRBD2 agrees at 8 bases. J lost 4 bases, V lost 5 bases, and 9 bases had no gene match. The CDR3 has 16 amino acids. Germline V CDR1 and CDR2: SSHAT, FNYEAQ (reference sequence). The CDR3 loop reads CASSAKLAGGTGELFF. CDR3 DNA (partial): TGTGCCAGCAGCGCCAAGCTAGCGGGTGGCACCGGGGAG.

A remark on this clone: Read data end 3 residues before the CDR3 end; the end is taken from the germline J gene. The J gene is TRBJ1-5, the V gene TRBV28; 7 nucleotides agree with TRBD1. Germline loops: CDR1 MDHEN, CDR2 SYDVKM. Unmatched junction bases numbered 7, after V lost 8 bases and J lost 6 bases. The CDR3 extends over 13 amino acids. The CDR3 bases that were read are TGTGCCAGCGACTCTAGGGGGCCTCAGCCC. Its translation is CASDSRGPQP. The full CDR3 is CASDSRGPQPQHF.

A note on this clone: Read coverage stops 3 residues before the CDR3 terminus; the germline J gene supplies the remainder. The chain is built from TRBV20-1 and TRBJ2-1; 9 nucleotides align to TRBD1. This CDR3 contains 15 residues. V was clipped by 4 bases and J by 4 bases; unmatched bases: 8. Germline V gene sequence: CDR1 DFQATT, CDR2 SNEGSKA (reference sequence). The covered CDR3 bases are TGCAGTGCTAATTCCGACAGGGGGTTGTACAATGAG. Its protein is CSANSDRGLYNE. The whole CDR3 reads CSANSDRGLYNEQFF.

Notes on this clone: The DNA ends 3 residues before the CDR3 does, and the rest of the CDR3 is filled in from the germline J gene. V and J are TRBV4-2 and TRBJ1-1; tentative D call: TRBD1 (5 bases). V was cut by 1 base and J by 0 bases, with 12 bases left in between. The CDR3 runs 16 residues. CDR1 is LGHNA and CDR2 is YNFKEQ in the germline V gene. CDR3 DNA, as far as it was read: TGTGCCAGCAGCCAAGGGCGAACAGGAGTGAACACTGAA. Its translation is CASSQGRTGVNTE. The whole CDR3 sequence is CASSQGRTGVNTEAFF.

For this clone: The read ends 3 residues before the CDR3 terminus; that terminus is restored from the germline J gene. This rearrangement joins TRBV18 to TRBJ2-1; tentatively, D is TRBD2 (6 bases). V dropped 4 bases and J dropped 4 bases, with 14 bases sitting between them. The CDR3 is 15 amino acids. From germline, CDR1 is KGHSH and CDR2 LQKENI. The CDR3 reads CASSLRTKPYNEQFF. Incomplete CDR3 DNA: TGTGCCAGCTCACTTCGGACTAAACCTTACAATGAG. Using reference TRBV18 and TRBJ2-1 for the parts outside the CDR3, the full variable domain is NAGVMQNPRHLVRRRGQEARLRCSPMKGHSHVYWYRQLPEEGLKFMVYLQKENIIDESGMPKERFSAEFPKEGPSILRIQQVVRGDSAAYFCASSLRTKPYNEQFFGPGTRLTVL.

Remarks on this clone: The read finishes 3 residues shy of the CDR3 end, and the germline J gene is used to complete it. The V call is TRBV28, the J call TRBJ1-5; 7 bases are shared with TRBD1. The CDR3 loop spans 14 amino acids. V dropped 7 bases and J dropped 7; count of bases not matched to a gene: 10. Germline-derived CDR1 and CDR2 are MDHEN and SYDVKM. CDR3 DNA, as far as it was read: TGTGCCAGCACCTTGTCACAGGGGTTCCAGCCC. Amino acids: CASTLSQGFQP. The complete CDR3 reads CASTLSQGFQPQHF.

The CDR3 DNA, read in part, is TGTGCCAGCAGCTTCCGGGACAGGAACCTTTATGGC. It codes for CASSFRDRNLYG. The whole CDR3 protein is CASSFRDRNLYGYTF. J is TRBJ1-2 and V is TRBV11-1; 8 bases are a match to TRBD1. The CDR3 end falls 3 residues outside the read, so it is completed with the germline J gene. Germline CDR1 is SGHAT and CDR2 is FQDESV (reference sequence). This CDR3 comprises 15 residues. V lost 3 bases, J lost 5 bases, and 8 bases stayed unmatched. Together with reference TRBV11-1 and TRBJ1-2, the CDR3 gives the full variable domain: EAEVAQSPRYKITEKSQAVAFWCDPISGHATLYWYRQILGQGPELLVQFQDESVVDDSQLPKDRFSAERLKGVDSTLKIQPAELGDSAMYLCASSFRDRNLYGYTFGSGTRLTVV.

On this clone itself: The read terminates 3 residues ahead of where the CDR3 ends, so the germline J gene completes it. The rearrangement links TRBV5-1 to TRBJ2-2; the D gene is possibly TRBD2 (5 bases). Trimming left V 0 bases short and J 6 bases short, with 6 bases between. This CDR3 is 13 amino acids long. Looked up from germline, CDR1 is SGHRS and CDR2 is YFSETQ. The CDR3 DNA, read in part, is TGCGCCAGCAGCTTGGACGGGGCCGGGGAG. Protein sequence: CASSLDGAGE. The entire CDR3 protein is CASSLDGAGELFF.

Note on this clone: The observed sequence ends 3 residues before the CDR3 terminus, with the missing tail filled in from the germline J gene. The chain recombines TRBV20-1 with TRBJ2-7; D remains unclear. V lost 0 bases, J lost 3 bases, and 6 bases lay in between. The CDR3 is made up of 12 amino acids. Germline V gene sequence: CDR1 DFQATT, CDR2 SNEGSKA (reference sequence). This CDR3 reads CSARDQGYEQYF. CDR3 DNA (partial): TGCAGTGCTAGAGATCAAGGCTACGAG.

Note on this clone: The read terminates 3 residues before the CDR3 end, so the remaining end is supplied by the germline J gene. The gene calls are TRBV28 and TRBJ2-7; 9 bases are a match to TRBD1. This CDR3 is built from 16 residues. V shed 2 bases, J shed 4 bases, and the junction held 9 bases outside the gene matches. Germline V lookup: CDR1 MDHEN, CDR2 SYDVKM. The covered CDR3 bases are TGTGCCAGCAGTTTACGTCCCACAGGGGGCGCATACGAG. Translation: CASSLRPTGGAYE. The CDR3, in full, reads CASSLRPTGGAYEQYF.

On this clone itself: The sequenced fragment ends 3 residues before the CDR3 boundary, so the rest is inferred from the germline J gene. The chain is built from TRBV30 and TRBJ1-2; the D is unclear. The germline V gene has CDR1 GTSNPN and CDR2 SVGIG (reference sequence). V was pared by 4 bases and J by 6 bases, with 15 bases between. This CDR3 contains 13 residues. The covered CDR3 bases are TGTGCCTGGAAGGACTCCTCTTACCATGGC. Translated, it gives CAWKDSSYHG. The full CDR3 protein reads CAWKDSSYHGYTF. Full variable domain (remainder filled in from reference TRBV30 and TRBJ1-2): SQTIHQWPATLVQPVGSPLSLECTVEGTSNPNLYWYRQAAGRGLQLLFYSVGIGQISSEVPQNLSASRPQDRQFILSSKKLLLSDSGFYLCAWKDSSYHGYTFGSGTRLTVV.

About this clone itself: The read finishes 3 residues shy of the CDR3 end, and the germline J gene is used to complete it. The chain joins TRBV5-8 to TRBJ2-7; the D gene is possibly TRBD1 (6 bases). Trimming took 2 bases from V and 6 from J, leaving 12 bases between them. Germline V gene lookup returns CDR1 SGHTS and CDR2 YDEGEE. CDR3 length equals 13 residues. CDR3 bases read: TGTGCCAGCAGCTTAAGGGGGTCCCTCGAG. Translating gives CASSLRGSLE. The entire CDR3 protein reads CASSLRGSLEQYF.

As concerns this clone: The sequence runs out 3 residues before the end of the CDR3; the remainder is reconstructed from the germline J gene. The J gene is TRBJ2-1, the V gene TRBV20-1; D is undetermined. V was clipped by 0 bases and J by 2 bases, with 14 bases between them. CDR3 length: 16 residues. Germline lookup yields CDR1 DFQATT and CDR2 SNEGSKA (reference sequence). The sequenced part of the CDR3 DNA is TGCAGTGCTAGAGATATGGCGGCTAAAACCTACAATGAG. Protein sequence: CSARDMAAKTYNE. The CDR3 in full is CSARDMAAKTYNEQFF.

Remarks on this clone: The CDR3 is cut off 3 residues early in the read; its end comes from the germline J gene. V and J are TRBV29-1 and TRBJ1-2; D may be TRBD1 (5 bases). Germline assignment: CDR1 SQVTM and CDR2 ANQGSEA. The CDR3 length is 10 residues. The CDR3 bases that were read are TGCAGCGTTGTAGGGGAAGGC. Its translation: CSVVGEG. Given in full, the CDR3 is CSVVGEGYTF.

For this clone: The read ends 3 residues shy of where the CDR3 ends; the end is completed using the germline J gene. V and J are TRBV5-5 and TRBJ1-2; 7 bases are a match to TRBD1. Germline CDR1 SGHKS, CDR2 YYEKEE (reference sequence). This CDR3 has 14 residues. Germline trimming cut 4 bases from V and 7 bases from J; bases unmatched to any gene: 10. CDR3 DNA, as far as it was read: TGTGCCAGCAGCCTCATACAGGGGAGCAGTGGC. This sequence encodes CASSLIQGSSG. The full-length CDR3 reads as CASSLIQGSSGYTF.

To note about this clone: Coverage ceases 3 residues before the CDR3 finishes, and the germline J gene fills in the end. The chain couples TRBV19 to TRBJ1-3, with 8 bases identical to TRBD1. The trim removed 4 bases at V and 2 bases at J, leaving 7 bases unmatched. The CDR3 totals 16 residues. Germline V gives CDR1 LNHDA, CDR2 SQIVND (reference sequence). The CDR3 protein is CASSTGQGKAGNTIYF. The CDR3 DNA, read in part, is TGTGCCAGTAGTACCGGACAGGGTAAGGCTGGAAACACC.